This T cell receptor beta chain was profiled in a study of blood T cell repertoires in COVID-19. Those enrolled, adults aged roughly 18 to 90 years, came from roughly 22 US areas. Someone with COVID-19 had been met by exposed participants within 2 weeks before study entry. Original processing notes: Amplified reference gene primers provided the basis for estimating nucleated cell counts. The table came from immunoSEQ multiplex PCR; TCRdb's copy has only in-frame clones and leaves some out. V and J calls and clone size are as listed in that table; D and trimming were resolved from the DNA. The table lists 250,000 to 300,000 clones, roughly 85% of them singletons. With 5 bases removed from V and 0 bases from J, the gap between germline ends came to 14 bases. Germline V gene lookup returns CDR1 SGHNT and CDR2 YENEEA. The CDR3 has 16 residues.

This receptor was obtained from a middle-aged man who had been exposed to COVID-19. The sequenced sample consisted of PBMCs or T cells enriched from blood (not recorded which). The rearrangement uses TRBV11-3 and TRBJ2-1; D remains ambiguous. CDR3 in DNA: TGTGCCAGCAGCCCCTTTTCAGGTAACTCCTACAATGAGCAGTTCTTC. Amino acid sequence: CASSPFSGNSYNEQFF.